One sample yielded the 26 T cell receptor beta chains listed below, sequenced in a study of blood T cell repertoires in COVID-19. Sequencing used immunoSEQ multiplex PCR; TCRdb keeps in-frame clones, though not all of them. The sample comprises 45,000 to 55,000 clones, 80% to 90% of which are singletons, and 10% to 15% rests with the top ten. Material: peripheral blood. The source of these receptors is an elderly man with acute or convalescent COVID-19.

Only one count was recorded for this clone. This chain uses TRBV2 with TRBJ1-4, with 8 bases that match TRBD1. CDR3 length: 15 amino acids. Looked up from germline, CDR1 is SNHLY and CDR2 is FYNNEI. The V gene end was trimmed by 3 bases and the J gene end by 6 bases; junction bases not matched to a gene: 6. The CDR3 spells CASSDPTGGHEKLFF. The CDR3 bases are TGTGCCAGCAGTGATCCAACAGGGGGTCATGAAAAACTGTTTTTT.

The V call is TRBV7-9, the J call TRBJ2-5; D is unclear. Germline lookup yields CDR1 SEHNR and CDR2 FQNEAQ (reference sequence). V was pared by 5 bases and J by 0 bases, with 4 bases between. This CDR3 contains 12 residues. The CDR3 bases are TGTGCCAGCAGCCAGTACCAAGAGACCCAGTACTTC. This codes for CASSQYQETQYF.

The rearrangement joins TRBV5-1 to TRBJ1-2, with a tentative D call TRBD1 (6 bases). The CDR3 consists of 14 residues. The V end was cut by 3 bases, the J end by 0 bases, with 9 bases between. Germline values: CDR1 SGHRS, CDR2 YFSETQ. The CDR3 loop is CASSSQGSNYGYTF. The CDR3 DNA follows: TGCGCCAGCAGCTCACAGGGATCTAACTATGGCTACACCTTC.

The chain employs TRBV5-1 and TRBJ2-1, with TRBD2 matching 10 bases. Germline V lookup: CDR1 SGHRS, CDR2 YFSETQ. The J segment lost 9 bases and the V segment lost 1 base, leaving 7 bases of the junction unmatched. The length of the CDR3 is 15 residues. For the CDR3, the DNA is TGCGCCAGCAGCTTGTCGAGCGGGGGGGTCGGTGAGCAGTTCTTC. This gives the protein CASSLSSGGVGEQFF.

This chain connects TRBV11-2 to TRBJ2-1; TRBD2 matches 8 bases. This CDR3 is 16 amino acids long. The germline gives CDR1 SGHAT, CDR2 FQNNGV. V lost 6 bases, J lost 0 bases, and 7 bases stayed unmatched. CDR3 protein: CASSPAGASSYNEQFF. CDR3 DNA: TGTGCCAGCAGTCCAGCGGGGGCGAGCTCCTACAATGAGCAGTTCTTC.

V is TRBV29-1 and J is TRBJ2-1; 11 bases agree with TRBD2. With V trimmed by 6 bases and J by 3 bases, 4 bases remained unmatched. CDR1 and CDR2 from the germline V gene are SQVTM and ANQGSEA. The CDR3 loop spans 14 amino acids. The CDR3 sequence: CSVDLAGGYNEQFF. As DNA, the CDR3 is TGCAGCGTCGACCTAGCGGGGGGCTACAATGAGCAGTTCTTC.

This chain joins TRBV7-2 and TRBJ2-5, with 8 bases identical to TRBD2. Germline CDR1 is SGHTA and CDR2 is FQGNSA. CDR3 length: 17 residues. Trimming at V came to 1 base and at J to 5 bases, leaving 12 bases not matched to a gene. The CDR3 sequence: CASSLVGGVWDPETQYF. The CDR3 coding sequence is TGTGCCAGCAGCTTAGTCGGGGGGGTCTGGGATCCGGAGACCCAGTACTTC.

The gene calls are TRBV18 and TRBJ1-1, with 10 bases identical to TRBD1. The CDR3 covers 16 residues. Germline-derived CDR1 and CDR2 are KGHSH and LQKENI. Germline trimming cut 3 bases from V and 4 bases from J; bases unmatched to any gene: 8. CDR3 DNA: TGTGCCAGCTCACCTAGACAGGGGGCAACTGGCACTGAAGCTTTCTTT. Translating gives CASSPRQGATGTEAFF.

This clone came up a few times. The chain carries TRBV11-2 and TRBJ1-6, with D perhaps matching TRBD1 (6 bases). V was clipped by 5 bases and J by 14 bases, with 19 bases between them. CDR1 is SGHAT and CDR2 is FQNNGV in the germline V gene. This CDR3 spans 14 amino acids. CDR3 sequence (DNA): TGTGCCAGCAGCCAGCGTGGGACACCTCTAACCCTCCACTTT. It specifies CASSQRGTPLTLHF.

This sequence joins TRBV3-1 (or the pseudogene TRBV3-2) and TRBJ1-2, with TRBD1 matching over 8 bases. Germline V gene sequence: CDR1 LGHDT, CDR2 YNNKEL (reference sequence). The CDR3 extends over 12 amino acids. Trimming cost V 9 bases and J 2 bases; bases outside gene matches: 2. The CDR3 region is CASQGANYGYTF. CDR3 DNA sequence: TGTGCCAGTCAGGGGGCGAACTATGGCTACACCTTC.

The V gene is TRBV27, the J gene TRBJ1-5, with 7 nucleotides matching TRBD1. Trimming removed 6 bases from V and 0 bases from J; junction bases left unmatched: 5. CDR1 is MNHEY and CDR2 is SMNVEV in the germline V gene (reference sequence). This CDR3 spans 15 amino acids. CDR3 amino acids: CASSQGQTSNQPQHF. In nucleotides, the CDR3 is TGTGCCAGCAGCCAGGGACAGACTAGCAATCAGCCCCAGCATTTT.

The CDR3 bases are TGTGCCAGCAGCCGGGGAGAATTACGTCCCCAGCATTTT. Translation: CASSRGELRPQHF. This chain joins TRBV5-6 and TRBJ1-5; D not certain. This CDR3 contains 13 residues. The V and J ends lost 4 bases and 10 bases respectively, with 15 bases between them. CDR1 is SGHDT and CDR2 is YYEEEE in the germline V gene.

This chain connects TRBV5-1 to TRBJ2-6, with 9 bases fitting TRBD1. The CDR3 consists of 18 residues. V dropped 2 bases and J dropped 1; count of bases not matched to a gene: 7. Germline loops: CDR1 SGHRS, CDR2 YFSETQ. The CDR3 DNA reads TGCGCCAGCAGCTTCCCCGGGACAGGGTGGTCTGGGGCCAACGTCCTGACTTTC. It translates to CASSFPGTGWSGANVLTF. Using reference TRBV5-1 and TRBJ2-6 for the parts outside the CDR3, the full variable domain is KAGVTQTPRYLIKTRGQQVTLSCSPISGHRSVSWYQQTPGQGLQFLFEYFSETQRNKGNFPGRFSGRQFSNSRSEMNVSTLELGDSALYLCASSFPGTGWSGANVLTFGAGSRLTVL.

The rearrangement joins TRBV11-2 to TRBJ1-1; D possibly corresponds to TRBD1 (6 bases). Trimming removed 2 bases at V and 5 bases at J, with 18 bases between. The CDR3 runs to 16 residues. Germline CDR1 SGHAT, CDR2 FQNNGV. The CDR3 protein is CASSLIMQGKRTEAFF. As DNA, the CDR3 is TGTGCCAGCAGCTTAATTATGCAGGGGAAACGGACTGAAGCTTTCTTT.

The V gene is TRBV7-2, the J gene TRBJ1-5; D is uncertain. Germline V CDR1 and CDR2: SGHTA, FQGNSA. The germline V and J ends were trimmed by 1 base and 0 bases, with 13 bases remaining between them. The CDR3 is 17 amino acids. The CDR3 nucleotides are TGTGCCAGCAGCTTAGTTTCGGGGATCCTTAGCAATCAGCCCCAGCATTTT. It yields the protein CASSLVSGILSNQPQHF.

The chain combines TRBV27 with TRBJ1-6, with 8 bases fitting TRBD1. There are 18 residues in the CDR3. Germline trimming cut 5 bases from V and 0 bases from J; bases unmatched to any gene: 9. The germline V gene has CDR1 MNHEY and CDR2 SMNVEV (reference sequence). The CDR3 sequence: CASSPWTGSSSYNSPLHF. CDR3 sequence (DNA): TGTGCCAGCAGTCCTTGGACAGGGAGCAGCTCCTATAATTCACCCCTCCACTTT.

This clone has a single count. The genes are TRBV9 and TRBJ2-5; 9 bases are a match to TRBD2. The CDR3 extends over 15 amino acids. Germline V CDR1 and CDR2: SGDLS, YYNGEE. V was clipped by 4 bases and J by 5 bases; unmatched bases: 9. This chain's CDR3 is CASSPEASGAETQYF. CDR3 sequence (DNA): TGTGCCAGCAGCCCCGAGGCTAGCGGGGCCGAGACCCAGTACTTC.

V gene TRBV19 combines with J gene TRBJ1-4, with TRBD1 matching over 7 bases. Germline V gene lookup returns CDR1 LNHDA and CDR2 SQIVND (reference sequence). V shed 6 bases and J 12 bases; nucleotides not matched to a gene: 7. The CDR3 extends over 12 amino acids. The CDR3 DNA reads as TGTGCCAGTAGCACAGGGGCTCTAGAACTGTTTTTT. Translating gives CASSTGALELFF.

V and J are TRBV5-1 and TRBJ2-5, with unresolved D. Germline V gene lookup returns CDR1 SGHRS and CDR2 YFSETQ. The V end was cut by 0 bases, the J end by 5 bases, with 11 bases between. The CDR3 consists of 14 residues. The CDR3 sequence is CASSLVAAKETQYF. The CDR3 DNA reads as TGCGCCAGCAGCTTGGTGGCGGCGAAGGAGACCCAGTACTTC.

The chain combines TRBV19 with TRBJ1-5; weak D call: TRBD1 (6 bases). CDR1 is LNHDA and CDR2 is SQIVND in the germline V gene (reference sequence). This CDR3 is built from 13 residues. With 4 bases removed from V and 6 bases from J, the gap between germline ends came to 10 bases. The CDR3 is CASSRGPGQPQHF. CDR3 DNA sequence: TGTGCCAGTAGTAGGGGGCCTGGTCAGCCCCAGCATTTT.

The rearrangement links TRBV10-2 to TRBJ1-5, with D possibly matching TRBD1 (6 bases). The V end lost 0 bases, the J end lost 7 bases, and 16 bases lay between the germline ends. The CDR3 runs to 16 residues. Per germline, CDR1 WSHSY and CDR2 SAAADI. CDR3 sequence: CASSESGGAPRQPQHF. In DNA, the CDR3 is TGCGCCAGCAGTGAGTCAGGGGGGGCCCCTAGGCAGCCCCAGCATTTT.

The table lists this clone with a few counts. This chain joins TRBV7-9 and TRBJ2-3, with 11 bases identical to TRBD1. CDR3 length equals 15 residues. Germline CDR1 and CDR2: SEHNR and FQNEAQ (reference sequence). After removal of 2 bases from V and 4 bases from J, the junction contained 2 bases not matched to a gene. The CDR3 nucleotides read TGTGCCAGCAGCTTAAGGACAGGGGGCCCAGATACGCAGTATTTT. This translates into CASSLRTGGPDTQYF.

The CDR3 sequence is CASSQITGTGGASGYTF. The CDR3 coding sequence is TGTGCCAGCAGCCAGATCACCGGGACAGGGGGCGCGAGTGGCTACACCTTC. The chain employs TRBV4-2 and TRBJ1-2; 12 bases align to TRBD1. This CDR3 is built from 17 residues. Germline values: CDR1 LGHNA, CDR2 YNFKEQ. V lost 3 bases to trimming and J lost 7 bases; unmatched junction nucleotides: 12.

V is TRBV2 and J is TRBJ2-5, with D hard to call. The CDR3 consists of 14 residues. V lost 7 bases to trimming and J lost 0 bases, with 12 bases between them. Germline CDR1 reads SNHLY; CDR2 reads FYNNEI. As DNA, the CDR3 is TGTGCCAGCACCCCGGGTCGATACCAAGAGACCCAGTACTTC. Protein product: CASTPGRYQETQYF. Full variable domain (remainder filled in from reference TRBV2 and TRBJ2-5): EPEVTQTPSHQVTQMGQEVILRCVPISNHLYFYWYRQILGQKVEFLVSFYNNEISEKSEIFDDQFSVERPDGSNFTLKIRSTKLEDSAMYFCASTPGRYQETQYFGPGTRLLVL.

This clone was observed once. The chain links TRBV29-1 to TRBJ1-6; tentative D call: TRBD1 (6 bases). There are 13 residues in the CDR3. Trimming removed 6 bases from V and 7 bases from J, with 13 bases in between. CDR1 is SQVTM and CDR2 is ANQGSEA in the germline V gene. The CDR3 DNA reads TGCAGCGTCAGAAGGACAGAGAATTCACCCCTCCACTTT. Its translation: CSVRRTENSPLHF.

V and J are TRBV6-5 and TRBJ1-4; TRBD1 matches at 7 bases. With 5 bases clipped from V and 10 bases from J, the junction kept 10 bases outside the gene matches. The CDR3 has 14 amino acids. Per germline, CDR1 MNHEY and CDR2 SVGAGI. CDR3 residues: CASSPGQVLGKLFF. The CDR3 region has the DNA TGTGCCAGCAGTCCTGGACAGGTTCTAGGAAAACTGTTTTTT.